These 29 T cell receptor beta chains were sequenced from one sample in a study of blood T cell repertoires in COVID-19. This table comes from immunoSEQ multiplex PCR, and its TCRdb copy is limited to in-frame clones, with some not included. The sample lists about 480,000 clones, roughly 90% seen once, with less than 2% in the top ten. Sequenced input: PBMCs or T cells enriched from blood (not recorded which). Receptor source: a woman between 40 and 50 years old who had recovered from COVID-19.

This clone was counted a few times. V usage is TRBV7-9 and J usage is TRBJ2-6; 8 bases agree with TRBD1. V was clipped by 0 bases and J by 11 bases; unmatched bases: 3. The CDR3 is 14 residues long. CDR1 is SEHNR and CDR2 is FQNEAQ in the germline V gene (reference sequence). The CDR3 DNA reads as TGTGCCAGCAGCTTAGCGGGACAGGTTGACGTCCTGACTTTC. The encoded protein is CASSLAGQVDVLTF.

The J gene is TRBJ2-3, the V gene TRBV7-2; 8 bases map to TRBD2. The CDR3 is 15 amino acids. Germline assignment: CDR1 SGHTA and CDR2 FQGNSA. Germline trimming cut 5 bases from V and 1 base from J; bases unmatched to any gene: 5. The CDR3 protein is CASSTGLVRTDTQYF. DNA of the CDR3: TGTGCCAGCAGCACGGGACTAGTGCGCACAGATACGCAGTATTTT.

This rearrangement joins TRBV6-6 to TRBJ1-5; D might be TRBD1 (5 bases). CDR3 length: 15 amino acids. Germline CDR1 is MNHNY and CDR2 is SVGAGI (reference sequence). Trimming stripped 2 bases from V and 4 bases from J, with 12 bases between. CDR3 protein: CASSYTPGGNQPQHF. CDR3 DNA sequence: TGTGCCAGCAGTTACACCCCGGGGGGAAATCAGCCCCAGCATTTT.

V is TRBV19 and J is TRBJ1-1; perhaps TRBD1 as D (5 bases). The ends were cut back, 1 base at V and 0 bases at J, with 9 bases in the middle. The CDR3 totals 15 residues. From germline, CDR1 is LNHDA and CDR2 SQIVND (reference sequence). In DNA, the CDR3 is TGTGCCAGTAGTATAGTTAGGGGTTTGAACACTGAAGCTTTCTTT. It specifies CASSIVRGLNTEAFF. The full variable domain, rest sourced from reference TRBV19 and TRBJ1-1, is DGGITQSPKYLFRKEGQNVTLSCEQNLNHDAMYWYRQDPGQGLRLIYYSQIVNDFQKGDIAEGYSVSREKKESFPLTVTSAQKNPTAFYLCASSIVRGLNTEAFFGQGTRLTVV.

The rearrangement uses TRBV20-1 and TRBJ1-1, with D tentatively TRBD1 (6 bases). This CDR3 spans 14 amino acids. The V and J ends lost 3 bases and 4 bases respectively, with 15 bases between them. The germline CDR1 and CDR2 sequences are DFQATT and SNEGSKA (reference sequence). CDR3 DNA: TGCAGTGCTAGTGACACAGGGACGGGCACTGAAGCTTTCTTT. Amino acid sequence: CSASDTGTGTEAFF.

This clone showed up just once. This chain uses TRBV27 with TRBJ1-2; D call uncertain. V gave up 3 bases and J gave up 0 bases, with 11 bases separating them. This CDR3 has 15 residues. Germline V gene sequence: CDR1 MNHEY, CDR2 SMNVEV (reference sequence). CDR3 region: CASSFSGVSNYGYTF. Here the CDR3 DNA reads TGTGCCAGCAGTTTCAGCGGGGTCTCTAACTATGGCTACACCTTC.

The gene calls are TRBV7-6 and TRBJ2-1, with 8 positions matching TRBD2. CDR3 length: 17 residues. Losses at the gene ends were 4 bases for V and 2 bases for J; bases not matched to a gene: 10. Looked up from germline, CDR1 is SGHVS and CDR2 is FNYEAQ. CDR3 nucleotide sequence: TGTGCCAGCAGCTCAGCTCTCGATAGCGGGGCCTACAATGAGCAGTTCTTC. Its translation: CASSSALDSGAYNEQFF.

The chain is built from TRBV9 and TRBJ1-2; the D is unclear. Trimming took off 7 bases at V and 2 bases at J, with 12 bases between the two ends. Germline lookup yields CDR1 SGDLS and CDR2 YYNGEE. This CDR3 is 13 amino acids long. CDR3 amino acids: CASQSTGNYGYTF. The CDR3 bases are TGTGCCAGCCAATCGACGGGAAACTATGGCTACACCTTC.

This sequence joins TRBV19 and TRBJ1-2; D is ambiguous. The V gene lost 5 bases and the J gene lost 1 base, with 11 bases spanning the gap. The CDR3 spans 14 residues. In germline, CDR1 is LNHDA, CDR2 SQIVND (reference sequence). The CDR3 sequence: CASSRREGNYGYTF. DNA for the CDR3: TGTGCCAGTAGTCGAAGGGAGGGTAACTATGGCTACACCTTC.

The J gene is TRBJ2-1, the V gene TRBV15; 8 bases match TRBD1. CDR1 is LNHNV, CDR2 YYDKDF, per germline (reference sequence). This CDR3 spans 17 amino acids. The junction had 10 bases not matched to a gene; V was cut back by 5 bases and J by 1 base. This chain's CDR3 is CATSRGTGGESYNEQFF. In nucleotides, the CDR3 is TGTGCCACCAGCCGGGGGACAGGAGGGGAATCCTACAATGAGCAGTTCTTC.

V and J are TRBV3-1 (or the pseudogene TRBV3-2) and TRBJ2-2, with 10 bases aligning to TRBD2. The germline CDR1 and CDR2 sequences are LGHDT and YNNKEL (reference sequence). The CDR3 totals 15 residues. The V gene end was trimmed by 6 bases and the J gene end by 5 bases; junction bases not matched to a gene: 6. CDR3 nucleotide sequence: TGTGCCAGCAGTCTAGCGGGAGTGAATACCGGGGAGCTGTTTTTT. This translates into CASSLAGVNTGELFF.

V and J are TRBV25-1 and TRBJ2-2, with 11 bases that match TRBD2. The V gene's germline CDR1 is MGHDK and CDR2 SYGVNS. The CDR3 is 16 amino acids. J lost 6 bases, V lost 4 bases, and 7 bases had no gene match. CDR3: CASSGGLAVGAGELFF. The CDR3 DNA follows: TGTGCCAGCAGTGGGGGACTAGCGGTAGGAGCCGGGGAGCTGTTTTTT. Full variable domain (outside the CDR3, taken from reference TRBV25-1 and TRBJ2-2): EADIYQTPRYLVIGTGKKITLECSQTMGHDKMYWYQQDPGMELHLIHYSYGVNSTEKGDLSSESTVSRIRTEHFPLTLESARPSHTSQYLCASSGGLAVGAGELFFGEGSRLTVL.

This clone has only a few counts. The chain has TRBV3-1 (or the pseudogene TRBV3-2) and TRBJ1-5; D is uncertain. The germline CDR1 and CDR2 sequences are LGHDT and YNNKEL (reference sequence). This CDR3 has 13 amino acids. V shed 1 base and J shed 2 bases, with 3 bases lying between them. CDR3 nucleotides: TGTGCCAGCAGCCAAGCCGGCAATCAGCCCCAGCATTTT. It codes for CASSQAGNQPQHF.

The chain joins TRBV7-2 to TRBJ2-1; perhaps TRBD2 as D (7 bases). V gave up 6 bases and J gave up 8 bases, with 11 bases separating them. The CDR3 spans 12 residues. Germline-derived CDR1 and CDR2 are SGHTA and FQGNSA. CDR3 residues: CASSAGADEQFF. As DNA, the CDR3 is TGTGCCAGCAGTGCGGGGGCCGATGAGCAGTTCTTC.

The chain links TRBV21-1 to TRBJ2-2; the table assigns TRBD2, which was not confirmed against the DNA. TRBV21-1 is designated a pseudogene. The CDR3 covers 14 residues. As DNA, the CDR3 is TGTGCCAGCAGCTCCCGGGTCAACACCGGGGAGCTGTTTTTT. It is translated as CASSSRVNTGELFF.

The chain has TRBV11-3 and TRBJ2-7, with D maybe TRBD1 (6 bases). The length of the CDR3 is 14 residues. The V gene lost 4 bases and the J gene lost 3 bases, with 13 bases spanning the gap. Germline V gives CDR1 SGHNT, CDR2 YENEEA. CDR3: CASSYVGALYEQYF. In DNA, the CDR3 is TGTGCCAGCAGCTACGTGGGGGCCCTCTACGAGCAGTACTTC.

The CDR3 is CASSSGLAVNTGELFF. The CDR3 region has the DNA TGTGCCAGCAGCTCCGGACTAGCGGTTAACACCGGGGAGCTGTTTTTT. This chain uses TRBV5-6 with TRBJ2-2, with TRBD2 matching over 10 bases. The germline CDR1 and CDR2 sequences are SGHDT and YYEEEE. The CDR3 sequence is 16 residues long. V trimming: 3 bases; J trimming: 2 bases; junction bases outside the gene matches: 4.

CDR3 sequence: CASSLGLRYGYTF. In DNA, the CDR3 is TGTGCCAGCAGCTTAGGACTACGCTATGGCTACACCTTC. The chain has TRBV7-8 and TRBJ1-2; D unclear. Trimming took 1 base from V and 4 from J, leaving 7 bases between them. From germline, CDR1 is SGHVS and CDR2 FQNEAQ. The CDR3 contains 13 residues.

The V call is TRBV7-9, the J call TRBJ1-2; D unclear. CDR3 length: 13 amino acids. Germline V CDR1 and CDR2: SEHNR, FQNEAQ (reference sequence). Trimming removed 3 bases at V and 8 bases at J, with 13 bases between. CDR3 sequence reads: CASSLEEARGYTF. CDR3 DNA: TGTGCCAGCAGCTTGGAGGAGGCGCGGGGCTACACCTTC. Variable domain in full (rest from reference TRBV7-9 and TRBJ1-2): DTGVSQNPRHKITKRGQNVTFRCDPISEHNRLYWYRQTLGQGPEFLTYFQNEAQLEKSRLLSDRFSAERPKGSFSTLEIQRTEQGDSAMYLCASSLEEARGYTFGSGTRLTVV.

The CDR3 reads CASSPSMARGTQYF. The CDR3 coding sequence is TGTGCCAGCAGCCCAAGTATGGCCCGGGGGACGCAGTATTTT. This rearrangement joins TRBV3-1 (or the pseudogene TRBV3-2) to TRBJ2-3, with D maybe TRBD2 (6 bases). The length of the CDR3 is 14 residues. Trimming took off 4 bases at V and 9 bases at J, with 17 bases between the two ends. CDR1 and CDR2 from the germline V gene are LGHDT and YNNKEL (reference sequence).

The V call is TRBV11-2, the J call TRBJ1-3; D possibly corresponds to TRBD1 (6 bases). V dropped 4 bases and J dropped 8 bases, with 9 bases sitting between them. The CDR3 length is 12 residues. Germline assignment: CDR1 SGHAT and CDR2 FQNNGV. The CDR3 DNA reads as TGTGCCAGCAGCTCCTCAGGGGACACCATATATTTT. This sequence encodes CASSSSGDTIYF. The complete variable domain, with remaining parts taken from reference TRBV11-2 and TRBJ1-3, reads EAGVAQSPRYKIIEKRQSVAFWCNPISGHATLYWYQQILGQGPKLLIQFQNNGVVDDSQLPKDRFSAERLKGVDSTLKIQPAKLEDSAVYLCASSSSGDTIYFGEGSWLTVV.

The CDR3 nucleotides are TGTGCCAGCGGAAACCGGGATAACTATGGCTACACCTTC. Translating gives CASGNRDNYGYTF. This rearrangement joins TRBV12-3 or TRBV12-4 to TRBJ1-2; the D is unclear. The CDR3 totals 13 residues. V was clipped by 8 bases and J by 1 base, with 11 bases between them.

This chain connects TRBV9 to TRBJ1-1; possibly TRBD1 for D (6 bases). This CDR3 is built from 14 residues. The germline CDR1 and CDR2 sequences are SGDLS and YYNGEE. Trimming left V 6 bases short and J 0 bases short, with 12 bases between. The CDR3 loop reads CASTPGQMNTEAFF. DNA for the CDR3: TGTGCCAGCACTCCGGGACAAATGAACACTGAAGCTTTCTTT.

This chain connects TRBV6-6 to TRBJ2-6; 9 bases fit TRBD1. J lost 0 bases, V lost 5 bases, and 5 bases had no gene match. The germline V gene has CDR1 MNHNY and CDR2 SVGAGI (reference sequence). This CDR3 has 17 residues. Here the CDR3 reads CASSQGQGGSGANVLTF. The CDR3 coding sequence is TGTGCCAGCAGTCAGGGACAGGGAGGCTCTGGGGCCAACGTCCTGACTTTC.

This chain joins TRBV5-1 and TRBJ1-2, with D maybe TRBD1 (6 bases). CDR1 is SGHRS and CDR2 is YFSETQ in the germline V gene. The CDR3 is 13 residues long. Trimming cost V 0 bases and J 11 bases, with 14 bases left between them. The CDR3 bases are TGCGCCAGCAGCTTGGAGGACAGAACGAGATACACCTTC. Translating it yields CASSLEDRTRYTF.

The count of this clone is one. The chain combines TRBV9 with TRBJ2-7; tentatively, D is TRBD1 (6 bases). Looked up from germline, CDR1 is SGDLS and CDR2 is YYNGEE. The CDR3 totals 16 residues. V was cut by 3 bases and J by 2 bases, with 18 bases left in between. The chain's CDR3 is CASSASAGTPAYEQYF. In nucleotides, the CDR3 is TGTGCCAGCAGCGCCTCGGCCGGGACACCCGCCTACGAGCAGTACTTC.

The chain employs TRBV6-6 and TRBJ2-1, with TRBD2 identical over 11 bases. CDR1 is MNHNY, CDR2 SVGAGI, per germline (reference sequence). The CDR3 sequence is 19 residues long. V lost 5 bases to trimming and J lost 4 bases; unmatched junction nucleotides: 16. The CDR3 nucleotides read TGTGCCAGCAGTCAGGGGGGACTAGCGGCCCTACCAGGATACAATGAGCAGTTCTTC. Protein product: CASSQGGLAALPGYNEQFF.

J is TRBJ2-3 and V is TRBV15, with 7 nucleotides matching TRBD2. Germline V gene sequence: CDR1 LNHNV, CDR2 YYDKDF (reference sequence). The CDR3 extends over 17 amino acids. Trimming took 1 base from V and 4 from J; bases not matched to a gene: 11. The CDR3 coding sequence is TGTGCCACCAGCAGAGGCCCGCCCCGACTAGCTGCAGATACGCAGTATTTT. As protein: CATSRGPPRLAADTQYF.

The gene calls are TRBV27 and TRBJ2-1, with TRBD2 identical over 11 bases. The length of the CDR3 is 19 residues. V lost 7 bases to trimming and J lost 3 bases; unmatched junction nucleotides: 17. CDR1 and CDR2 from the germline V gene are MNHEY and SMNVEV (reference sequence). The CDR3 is CASIYKGTSGTRLYNEQFF. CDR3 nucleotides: TGTGCCAGCATCTATAAGGGGACTAGCGGAACACGGCTCTACAATGAGCAGTTCTTC.